These T cell receptor beta chains were read from a single sample in a study of cytomegalovirus exposure and HLA in healthy donors. This table comes from immunoSEQ multiplex PCR, and its TCRdb copy is limited to in-frame clones, with some not included. The sample has about 200,000 clones, roughly 80% seen once; the top ten hold around 3.7%. Sequencing input: PBMCs. These receptor sequences come from a man between 40 and 49 years old in good health and CMV-seropositive. CDR3s include the opening cysteine and the closing phenylalanine or tryptophan. Each record gives: clone size, D gene, V gene, J gene, CDR3 DNA, CDR3 protein. A D gene is named only where the DNA matches it firmly. Where a row states a size, it is once, few, many or the class of an expanded clone; other rows omit it.

size: .; D: .; V: TRBV6-6; J: TRBJ2-2; DNA: TGTGCCAGCAGTTACTCGAGGGCATTCGACACCGGGGAGCTGTTTTTT; CDR3: CASSYSRAFDTGELFF
size: few; D: TRBD2; V: TRBV5-8; J: TRBJ2-3; DNA: TGTGCCAGCAGCCCCGAGGGGACTAGCGGTAGCACAGATACGCAGTATTTT; CDR3: CASSPEGTSGSTDTQYF
size: few; D: .; V: TRBV7-9; J: TRBJ2-3; DNA: TGTGCCAGCAGCCTTACTTTGGCAGATACGCAGTATTTT; CDR3: CASSLTLADTQYF
size: .; D: .; V: TRBV6-5; J: TRBJ2-7; DNA: TGTGCCAGCAGTTACACTGGCTCATCGGGCTACGAGCAGTACTTC; CDR3: CASSYTGSSGYEQYF
size: .; D: TRBD1; V: TRBV6-5; J: TRBJ2-1; DNA: TGTGCCAGCAGTCAGACCGGGACAGGGGGGGGGAAGCAGTTCTTC; CDR3: CASSQTGTGGGKQFF
size: .; D: .; V: TRBV28; J: TRBJ2-5; DNA: TGTGCCAGCGGTACAGGGATGTGGCGAGAGACCCAGTACTTC; CDR3: CASGTGMWRETQYF
size: .; D: TRBD1; V: TRBV19; J: TRBJ1-2; DNA: TGTGCCAGTAGTATATCTGACAGGGCGTATGGCTACACCTTC; CDR3: CASSISDRAYGYTF
size: once; D: TRBD1; V: TRBV28; J: TRBJ1-4; DNA: TGTGCCAGCAGTTTCGGGGGCAGGGGGCTTGAAAAACTGTTTTTT; CDR3: CASSFGGRGLEKLFF
size: .; D: TRBD2; V: TRBV5-1; J: TRBJ2-2; DNA: TGCGCCAGCAGAGGACTAGCCGCGGCCGGGGAGCTGTTTTTT; CDR3: CASRGLAAAGELFF
size: once; D: .; V: TRBV6-6; J: TRBJ2-3; DNA: TGTGCCAGCAGTTACTCCGGTTCCCCCGAAGATACGCAGTATTTT; CDR3: CASSYSGSPEDTQYF
size: .; D: TRBD1; V: TRBV4-2; J: TRBJ1-2; DNA: TGTGCCAGCAGCCAAGGGGGGGCGCAGGGGGTTCTTAGCTATGGCTACACCTTC; CDR3: CASSQGGAQGVLSYGYTF
size: .; D: .; V: TRBV5-1; J: TRBJ2-2; DNA: TGCGCCAGCAGCTTACCCGCCGGGGACACCGGGGAGCTGTTTTTT; CDR3: CASSLPAGDTGELFF
size: few; D: .; V: TRBV7-6; J: TRBJ2-3; DNA: TGTGCCAGCAGCTTATCTCCCGCAGATACGCAGTATTTT; CDR3: CASSLSPADTQYF
size: .; D: TRBD2; V: TRBV4-2; J: TRBJ2-1; DNA: TGTGCCAGCAGCCAAGAACAGCGGGGGGCCTACAATGAGCAGTTCTTC; CDR3: CASSQEQRGAYNEQFF
size: .; D: TRBD1; V: TRBV7-8; J: TRBJ2-7; DNA: TGTGCCAGCAGCTTACTCGGACAGGGGAGCTCCTACGAGCAGTACTTC; CDR3: CASSLLGQGSSYEQYF
size: .; D: TRBD1; V: TRBV6-5; J: TRBJ2-5; DNA: TGTGCCAGCAGTTACGGGACAGTAAGAACAGAGACCCAGTACTTC; CDR3: CASSYGTVRTETQYF
size: .; D: .; V: TRBV25-1; J: TRBJ2-5; DNA: TGTGCCAGCAGCCTCAGGGGAGAGACCCAGTACTTC; CDR3: CASSLRGETQYF
size: .; D: TRBD1; V: TRBV10-1; J: TRBJ2-1; DNA: TGCGCCAGCAGTGAGTCCAGGACAGGGGGCAATGAGCAGTTCTTC; CDR3: CASSESRTGGNEQFF
size: .; D: .; V: TRBV2; J: TRBJ2-1; DNA: TGTGCCAGCAGGAATCCGGGACTCTTAGCGAGCAATGAGCAGTTCTTC; CDR3: CASRNPGLLASNEQFF
size: .; D: TRBD2; V: TRBV27; J: TRBJ2-1; DNA: TGTGCCAGCAATAGCGCCAGACTAGCGGGAAATGAGCAGTTCTTC; CDR3: CASNSARLAGNEQFF
size: .; D: TRBD2; V: TRBV4-1; J: TRBJ2-1; DNA: TGCGCCAGCAGCCAAGAATCCGGGCTAGCGGGAGGTAAGGTTGAGCAGTTCTTC; CDR3: CASSQESGLAGGKVEQFF
size: .; D: .; V: TRBV7-9; J: TRBJ2-5; DNA: TGTGCCAGCAGTCCGGGAGAGACCTACCAAGAGACCCAGTACTTC; CDR3: CASSPGETYQETQYF
size: few; D: .; V: TRBV4-2; J: TRBJ2-7; DNA: TGTGCCAGCAGCGAAGGCGAGACGCGGGGCGAGCAGTACTTC; CDR3: CASSEGETRGEQYF
size: .; D: TRBD1; V: TRBV29-1; J: TRBJ1-1; DNA: TGCAGCGTTGGGGGCCGGGGGACAGGGGGGTCCAGCGGTGAAGCTTTCTTT; CDR3: CSVGGRGTGGSSGEAFF
size: .; D: TRBD1; V: TRBV27; J: TRBJ2-1; DNA: TGTGCCAGCAGACCCACAGGGGACTACAATGAGCAGTTCTTC; CDR3: CASRPTGDYNEQFF
size: .; D: TRBD2; V: TRBV18; J: TRBJ2-7; DNA: TGTGCCAGCTCCCAAACTAGCGGGGGGGCCGTCTACGAGCAGTACTTC; CDR3: CASSQTSGGAVYEQYF
size: .; D: .; V: TRBV19; J: TRBJ1-5; DNA: TGTGCCAGTAGTATAGTAGTTACAGCCGTGCACCAGCCCCAGCATTTT; CDR3: CASSIVVTAVHQPQHF
size: .; D: TRBD1; V: TRBV4-3; J: TRBJ2-2; DNA: TGCGCCAGCAGCCAAGATGCAGGGGGCCTGGGCACCGGGGAGCTGTTTTTT; CDR3: CASSQDAGGLGTGELFF
size: .; D: TRBD2; V: TRBV5-1; J: TRBJ2-1; DNA: TGCGCCAGCAGCGGGCTAGCGGGGGACAATGAGCAGTTCTTC; CDR3: CASSGLAGDNEQFF
size: .; D: .; V: TRBV9; J: TRBJ2-3; DNA: TGTGCCAGCAGCTTAGCCGCAGATACGCAGTATTTT; CDR3: CASSLAADTQYF
size: .; D: .; V: TRBV5-5; J: TRBJ2-7; DNA: TGTGCCAGCAGCCCCCGGTCGGGCTACGAGCAGTACTTC; CDR3: CASSPRSGYEQYF
size: .; D: .; V: TRBV28; J: TRBJ2-7; DNA: TGTGCCAGCAGTTTTTCAGGAGAGCAGTACTTC; CDR3: CASSFSGEQYF
size: few; D: .; V: TRBV5-5; J: TRBJ2-7; DNA: TGTGCCAGCAGCTTGGAGGGGGCCTACGAGCAGTACTTC; CDR3: CASSLEGAYEQYF
size: .; D: TRBD2; V: TRBV5-1; J: TRBJ2-7; DNA: TGCGCCAGCAGCAGCCGATCCTGGGGGGGGGCCTACGAGCAGTACTTC; CDR3: CASSSRSWGGAYEQYF
size: .; D: .; V: TRBV2; J: TRBJ2-7; DNA: TGTGCCGGAATTAGGGCGGGCACCTACGAGCAGTACTTC; CDR3: CAGIRAGTYEQYF
size: .; D: TRBD1; V: TRBV5-1; J: TRBJ2-3; DNA: TGCGCCAGCAGCCCGGGACAGGGGCGGGCAGATACGCAGTATTTT; CDR3: CASSPGQGRADTQYF
size: few; D: .; V: TRBV5-1; J: TRBJ2-7; DNA: TGCGCCAGCAGCCCCGGACAGTCCACCTACGAGCAGTACTTC; CDR3: CASSPGQSTYEQYF
size: .; D: .; V: TRBV5-1; J: TRBJ2-7; DNA: TGTGCCAGCAGCCCTGGGGGCAGACCCTACGAGCAGTACTTC; CDR3: CASSPGGRPYEQYF
size: once; D: TRBD1; V: TRBV6-5; J: TRBJ2-3; DNA: TGTGCCAGCGGGGACAGGAGCACAGATACGCAGTATTTT; CDR3: CASGDRSTDTQYF
size: once; D: TRBD1; V: TRBV7-9; J: TRBJ1-3; DNA: TGTGCCAGCAGCAACGGACAGGGGCCCGGAAACACCATATATTTT; CDR3: CASSNGQGPGNTIYF
size: .; D: TRBD1; V: TRBV4-1; J: TRBJ2-7; DNA: TGCGCCAGCAGCCAAGTTGACAGGGAAGGAGGCGAGCAGTACTTC; CDR3: CASSQVDREGGEQYF
size: .; D: .; V: TRBV6-5; J: TRBJ1-6; DNA: TGTGCCAGCACCCTCGCGACGGGAGTAGGTTCACCCCTCCACTTT; CDR3: CASTLATGVGSPLHF
size: .; D: TRBD1; V: TRBV2; J: TRBJ2-2; DNA: TGTGCCAGCAGCGAGCAGGGGGTAGCCGGGGAGCTGTTTTTT; CDR3: CASSEQGVAGELFF
size: .; D: TRBD2; V: TRBV7-3; J: TRBJ2-2; DNA: TGTGCCAGCAGCCTCAGCGGGGGAGTGGCCGGGGAGCTGTTTTTT; CDR3: CASSLSGGVAGELFF
size: .; D: .; V: TRBV11-2; J: TRBJ2-7; DNA: TGTGCCAGCAGCGACACACAGGGAAGGTTCTACGAGCAGTACTTC; CDR3: CASSDTQGRFYEQYF
size: .; D: TRBD1; V: TRBV11-2; J: TRBJ2-7; DNA: TGTGCCAGCAGCTTAGATCTTAACAGGGGGCGGCAAGAGCAGTACTTC; CDR3: CASSLDLNRGRQEQYF